The 4 T cell receptor beta chains reported below all come from one sample, sequenced in a study of CD8+CD57+ T cells in acquired aplastic anemia. Profiling that covered TCR beta VDJ and CDR3 relied on genomic DNA as its template. TCRdb processed the reads anew with MiXCR; each CDR3 protein has one entry. Of 190,000 or so distinct CDR3 sequences in the sample, over 60% were seen once. Sequencing was performed on sorted CD4+, CD8+, or CD8+CD57+ T cells (not recorded which) from PBMCs. The receptors shown here come from a human donor in good health.

The chain employs TRBV6-5 and TRBJ2-7; 7 bases map to TRBD1. The germline gives CDR1 MNHEY, CDR2 SVGAGI. The CDR3 has 15 amino acids. Unmatched junction bases numbered 10, after V lost 5 bases and J lost 3 bases. In DNA form, the CDR3 reads TGTGCCAGCAGTGAAGTTAGGACAGGACGCTACGAGCAGTACTTC. Translating gives CASSEVRTGRYEQYF.

This sequence joins TRBV29-1 and TRBJ2-1; no clear D. Germline V lookup: CDR1 SQVTM, CDR2 ANQGSEA. Trimming left V 7 bases short and J 4 bases short, with 14 bases between. This CDR3 is 13 amino acids long. The chain's CDR3 is CSGDTSMYNEQFF. The DNA of the CDR3 is TGCAGCGGCGATACCTCTATGTACAATGAGCAGTTCTTC.

The rearrangement joins TRBV7-9 to TRBJ2-3; D perhaps matches TRBD2 (6 bases). Trimming took 4 bases from V and 5 from J, leaving 13 bases between them. The CDR3 totals 14 residues. Germline loops: CDR1 SEHNR, CDR2 FQNEAQ (reference sequence). CDR3 region: CASSSGTSKDTQYF. DNA for the CDR3: TGTGCCAGCAGCTCCGGGACTTCCAAAGATACGCAGTATTTT.

This clonotype has more than one count but fewer than ten. DNA for the CDR3: TGTGCCAGCAGCTTACCAGCGGGGGCCTACGAGCAGTACTTC. Translated, it gives CASSLPAGAYEQYF. This chain links TRBV7-8 with TRBJ2-7; 8 bases agree with TRBD2. This CDR3 spans 14 amino acids. V was pared by 2 bases and J by 2 bases, with 2 bases of the junction left unmatched. From germline, CDR1 is SGHVS and CDR2 FQNEAQ.